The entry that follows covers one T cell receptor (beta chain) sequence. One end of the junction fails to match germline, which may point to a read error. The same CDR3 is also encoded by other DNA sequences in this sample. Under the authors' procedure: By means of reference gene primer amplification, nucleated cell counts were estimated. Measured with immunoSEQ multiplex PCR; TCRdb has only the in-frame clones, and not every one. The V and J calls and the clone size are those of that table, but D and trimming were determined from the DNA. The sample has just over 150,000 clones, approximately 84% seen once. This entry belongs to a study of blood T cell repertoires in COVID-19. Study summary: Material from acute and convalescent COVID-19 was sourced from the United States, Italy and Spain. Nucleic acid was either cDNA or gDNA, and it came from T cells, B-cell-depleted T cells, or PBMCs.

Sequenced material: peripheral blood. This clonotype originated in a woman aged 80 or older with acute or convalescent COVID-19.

The CDR3 DNA reads TGTGCCAGCACACCCGAGCCGGACAGGTTCTGCTTC. Its translation is CASTPEPDRFCF. This chain uses TRBV2 with TRBJ1-2; the match to TRBD1 covers 7 bases. The germline V gene has CDR1 SNHLY and CDR2 FYNNEI. The CDR3 has 12 residues.